The clone carrying this TCR beta chain was counted ten times or more. Its antigen is not identified. These data originate in a study of T cells in Graves' hyperthyroidism and ophthalmopathy. Hyperthyroidism in the patients, aged 18 to 65, was newly diagnosed and under 2 months in duration. A patient was excluded if there was uncontrolled infection, other autoimmune disease, pregnancy or lactation. Based on clinical symptoms, serum thyroxine and TRAb, thyroid ultrasound and orbital computed tomography, diagnoses were reached. The investigators amplified TCR beta CDR3 regions from RNA transcripts. A first-round RT-PCR of the TCR CDR3 used the HTBI primer set. MiXCR, applied by TCRdb to the multiplex PCR reads, yields one record per CDR3 protein. Of approximately 380,000 distinct CDR3 sequences in the sample, about a fifth were seen once. Study conclusions and caveats: Most clonotypes expanded in thyroid above 0.001 were likewise present in blood.

This CDR3 comprises 14 residues. In germline, CDR1 is MDHEN, CDR2 SYDVKM. V was cut by 2 bases and J by 1 base, with 8 bases left in between. The gene calls are TRBV28 and TRBJ1-1, with D uncertain. The clonotype was recovered from a woman aged 18 to 35 with Graves' hyperthyroidism. The material sequenced was blood. The CDR3 loop reads CASSLPAGNTEAFF. The DNA for the CDR3 is TGTGCCAGCAGTTTACCCGCTGGGAACACTGAAGCTTTCTTT.